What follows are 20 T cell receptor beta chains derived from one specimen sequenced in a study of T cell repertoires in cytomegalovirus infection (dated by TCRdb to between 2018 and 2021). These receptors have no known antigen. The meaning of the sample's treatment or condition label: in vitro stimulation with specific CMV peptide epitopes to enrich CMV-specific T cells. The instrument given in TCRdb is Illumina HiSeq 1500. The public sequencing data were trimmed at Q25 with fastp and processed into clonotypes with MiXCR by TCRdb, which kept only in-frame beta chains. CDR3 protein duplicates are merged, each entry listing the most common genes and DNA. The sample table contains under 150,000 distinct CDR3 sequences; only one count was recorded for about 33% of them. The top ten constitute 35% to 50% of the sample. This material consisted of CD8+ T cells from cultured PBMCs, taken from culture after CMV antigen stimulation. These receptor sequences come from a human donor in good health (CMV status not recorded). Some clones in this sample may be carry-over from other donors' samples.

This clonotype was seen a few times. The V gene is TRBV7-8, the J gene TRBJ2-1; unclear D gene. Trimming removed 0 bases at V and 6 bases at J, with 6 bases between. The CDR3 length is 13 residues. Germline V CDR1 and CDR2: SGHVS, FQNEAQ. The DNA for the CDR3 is TGTGCCAGCAGCTTAGCCTACGTCAATGAGCAGTTCTTC. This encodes CASSLAYVNEQFF.

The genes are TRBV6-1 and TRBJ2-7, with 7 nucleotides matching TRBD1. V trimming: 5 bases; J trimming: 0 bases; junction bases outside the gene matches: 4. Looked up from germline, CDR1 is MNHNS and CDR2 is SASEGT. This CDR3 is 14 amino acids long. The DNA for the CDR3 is TGTGCCAGCAGTACAGGGGCGAACTCCTACGAGCAGTACTTC. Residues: CASSTGANSYEQYF.

DNA of the CDR3: TGCAGTGCTAGGAGGACTAGCGGGGAGACATACAATGAGCAGTTCTTC. Translation gives CSARRTSGETYNEQFF. This chain connects TRBV20-1 to TRBJ2-1, with 12 bases matching TRBD2. This CDR3 has 16 residues. CDR1 and CDR2 from the germline V gene are DFQATT and SNEGSKA (reference sequence). V dropped 3 bases and J dropped 4; count of bases not matched to a gene: 7.

CDR3 region: CASRHYALTTRTDTQYF. CDR3 coding DNA: TGTGCCAGCAGACACTATGCGTTGACTACCCGCACAGATACGCAGTATTTT. The chain joins TRBV6-5 to TRBJ2-3, with D possibly TRBD2 on 5 matching bases. The CDR3 consists of 17 residues. From germline, CDR1 is MNHEY and CDR2 SVGAGI. V was trimmed by 6 bases and J by 1 base, leaving 20 bases between them.

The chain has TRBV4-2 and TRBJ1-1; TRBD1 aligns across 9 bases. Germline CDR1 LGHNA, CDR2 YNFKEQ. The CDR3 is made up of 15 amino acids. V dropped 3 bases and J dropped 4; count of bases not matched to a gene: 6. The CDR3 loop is CASSQAKTGGTEAFF. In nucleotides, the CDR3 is TGTGCCAGCAGCCAGGCAAAGACAGGGGGCACTGAAGCTTTCTTT.

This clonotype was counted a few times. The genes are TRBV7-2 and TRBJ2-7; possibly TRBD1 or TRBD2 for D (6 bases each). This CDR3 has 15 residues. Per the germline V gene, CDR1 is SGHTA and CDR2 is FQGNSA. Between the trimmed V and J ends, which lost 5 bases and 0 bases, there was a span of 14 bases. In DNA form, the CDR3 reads TGTGCCAGCAGCAATTCCGGGGGCTCCTCCTACGAGCAGTACTTC. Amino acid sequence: CASSNSGGSSYEQYF. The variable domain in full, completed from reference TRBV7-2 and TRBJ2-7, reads GAGVSQSPSNKVTEKGKDVELRCDPISGHTALYWYRQSLGQGLEFLIYFQGNSAPDKSGLPSDRFSAERTGGSVSTLTIQRTQQEDSAVYLCASSNSGGSSYEQYFGPGTRLTVT.

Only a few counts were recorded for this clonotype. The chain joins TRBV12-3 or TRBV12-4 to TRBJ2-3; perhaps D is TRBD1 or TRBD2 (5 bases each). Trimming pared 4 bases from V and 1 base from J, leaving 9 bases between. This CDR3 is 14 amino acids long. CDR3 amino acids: CASSWGLRTDTQYF. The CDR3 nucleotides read TGTGCCAGCAGTTGGGGGTTACGCACAGATACGCAGTATTTT.

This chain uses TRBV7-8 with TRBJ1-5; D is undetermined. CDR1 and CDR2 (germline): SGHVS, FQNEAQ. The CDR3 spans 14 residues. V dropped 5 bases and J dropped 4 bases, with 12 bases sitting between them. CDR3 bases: TGTGCCAGCAGCAAATTCTATGGGAATCAGCCCCAGCATTTT. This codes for CASSKFYGNQPQHF.

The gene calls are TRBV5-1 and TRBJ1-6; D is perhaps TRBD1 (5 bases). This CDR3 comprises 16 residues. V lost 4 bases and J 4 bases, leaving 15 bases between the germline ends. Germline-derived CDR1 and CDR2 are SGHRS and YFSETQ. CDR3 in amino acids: CASSGGDDEYNSPLHF. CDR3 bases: TGCGCCAGCAGCGGAGGGGACGACGAGTATAATTCACCCCTCCACTTT.

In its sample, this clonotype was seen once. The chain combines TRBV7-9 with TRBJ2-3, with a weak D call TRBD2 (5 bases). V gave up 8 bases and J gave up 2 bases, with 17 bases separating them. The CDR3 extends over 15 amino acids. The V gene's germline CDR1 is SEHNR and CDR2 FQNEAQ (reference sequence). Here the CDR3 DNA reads TGTGCCAGCCGCCGCGGGTTAAGCTTCACAGATACGCAGTATTTT. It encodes CASRRGLSFTDTQYF.

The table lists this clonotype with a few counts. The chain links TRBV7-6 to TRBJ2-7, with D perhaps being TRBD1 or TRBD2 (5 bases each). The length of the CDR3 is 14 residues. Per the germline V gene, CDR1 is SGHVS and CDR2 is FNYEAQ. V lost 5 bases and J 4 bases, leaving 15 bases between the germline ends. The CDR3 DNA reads TGTGCCAGCAGCCCTGGGGACGGGCGATACGAGCAGTACTTC. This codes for CASSPGDGRYEQYF.

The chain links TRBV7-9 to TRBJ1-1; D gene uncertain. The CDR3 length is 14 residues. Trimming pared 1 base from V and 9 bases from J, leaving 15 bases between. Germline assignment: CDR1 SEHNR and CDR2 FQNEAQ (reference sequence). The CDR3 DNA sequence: TGTGCCAGCAGCTTAGGTTCTTCGGCCAGTCAAGCTTTCTTT. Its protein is CASSLGSSASQAFF.

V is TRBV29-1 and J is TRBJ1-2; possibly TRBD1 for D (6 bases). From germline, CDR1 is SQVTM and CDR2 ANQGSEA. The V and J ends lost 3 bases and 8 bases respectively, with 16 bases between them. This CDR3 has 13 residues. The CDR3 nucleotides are TGCAGCGTTGATGGGGGGCTGAGAAACGGCTACACCTTC. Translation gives CSVDGGLRNGYTF. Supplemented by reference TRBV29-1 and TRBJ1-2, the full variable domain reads SAVISQKPSRDICQRGTSLTIQCQVDSQVTMMFWYRQQPGQSLTLIATANQGSEATYESGFVIDKFPISRPNLTFSTLTVSNMSPEDSSIYLCSVDGGLRNGYTFGSGTRLTVV.

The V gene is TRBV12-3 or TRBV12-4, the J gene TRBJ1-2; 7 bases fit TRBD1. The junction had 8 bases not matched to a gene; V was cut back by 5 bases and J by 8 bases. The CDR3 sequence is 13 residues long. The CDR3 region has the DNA TGTGCCAGCAGTCCAGGGGGTAGTCACGGCTACACCTTC. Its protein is CASSPGGSHGYTF.

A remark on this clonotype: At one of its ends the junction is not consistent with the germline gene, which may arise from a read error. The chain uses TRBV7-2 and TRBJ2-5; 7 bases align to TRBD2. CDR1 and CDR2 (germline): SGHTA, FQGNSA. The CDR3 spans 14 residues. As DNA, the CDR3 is TGTGCCAGCAGCTTAGTAGCGGGCCAAGAGAGCCAGTACTTC. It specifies CASSLVAGQESQYF.

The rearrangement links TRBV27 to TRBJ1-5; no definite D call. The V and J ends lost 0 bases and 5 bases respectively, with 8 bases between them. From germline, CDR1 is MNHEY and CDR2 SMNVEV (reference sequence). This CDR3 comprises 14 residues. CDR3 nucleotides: TGTGCCAGCAGTTTATCTCTAACCGATCAGCCCCAGCATTTT. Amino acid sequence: CASSLSLTDQPQHF.

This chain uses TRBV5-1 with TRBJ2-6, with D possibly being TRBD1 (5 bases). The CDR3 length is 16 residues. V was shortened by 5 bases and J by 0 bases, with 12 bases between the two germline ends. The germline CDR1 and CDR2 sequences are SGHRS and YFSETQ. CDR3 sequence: CASRAGRLSGANVLTF. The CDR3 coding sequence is TGCGCCAGCAGAGCAGGGCGTCTCTCTGGGGCCAACGTCCTGACTTTC.

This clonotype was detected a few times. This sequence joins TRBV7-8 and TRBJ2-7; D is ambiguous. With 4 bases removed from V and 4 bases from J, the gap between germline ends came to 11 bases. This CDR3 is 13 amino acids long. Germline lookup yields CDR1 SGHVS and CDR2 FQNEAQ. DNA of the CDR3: TGTGCCAGCAGCTACGACGGGCTATACGAGCAGTACTTC. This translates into CASSYDGLYEQYF.

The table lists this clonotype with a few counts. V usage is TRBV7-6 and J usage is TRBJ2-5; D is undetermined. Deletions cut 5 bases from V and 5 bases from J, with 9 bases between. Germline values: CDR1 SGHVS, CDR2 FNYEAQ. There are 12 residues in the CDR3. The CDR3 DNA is TGTGCCAGCAGCCAACCTGGGGAGACCCAGTACTTC. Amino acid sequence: CASSQPGETQYF.

The CDR3 DNA sequence: TGCAGCGTCATGGTTCCGATGAACACTGAAGCTTTCTTT. This codes for CSVMVPMNTEAFF. The V gene is TRBV29-1, the J gene TRBJ1-1; unclear D gene. Deletions cut 6 bases from V and 0 bases from J, with 11 bases between. The CDR3 contains 13 residues. CDR1 SQVTM and CDR2 ANQGSEA come from the germline V gene.